The 24 T cell receptor beta chains listed next were all sequenced from one sample in a study of CXCR3-negative and CXCR3-positive naive CD8 T cells. UMI-tagged TRB cDNA libraries were built via 5' RACE. TCRdb re-called the 5' RACE reads; one entry per CDR3 protein, DNA not given. The ten most abundant clones cover about 0.48% of a sample with about 120,000 distinct CDR3 sequences. Sample: naive CXCR3- CD8+ T cells from blood. The subset was: CD45RO-CCR7+CD27+CD95- naive CD8+ T cells lacking CXCR3 (TNR3-). The receptors here all came from a human donor in good health. Some clones in this sample may be carry-over from other donors' samples.

This chain joins TRBV29-1 and TRBJ2-7; TCRdb calls TRBD2, which cannot be checked without DNA. The CDR3 loop spans 14 amino acids. Germline CDR1 is SQVTM and CDR2 is ANQGSEA. CDR3 in amino acids: CSVELAGSTYEQYF.

The V gene is TRBV15, the J gene TRBJ1-5; absent DNA, TCRdb's TRBD1 call cannot be checked. The CDR3 runs to 11 residues. The germline V gene encodes CDR1 LNHNV and CDR2 YYDKDF (reference sequence). The CDR3 spells CATSRGDIRHF. Filled out from reference TRBV15 and TRBJ1-5, the complete variable domain reads DAMVIQNPRYQVTQFGKPVTLSCSQTLNHNVMYWYQQKSSQAPKLLFHYYDKDFNNEADTPDNFQSRRPNTSFCFLDIRSPGLGDTAMYLCATSRGDIRHFGDGTRLSIL.

The chain joins TRBV10-2 to TRBJ1-1; lacking DNA, the TRBD1 call made by TCRdb goes unchecked. Germline assignment: CDR1 WSHSY and CDR2 SAAADI. The CDR3 totals 14 residues. This CDR3 reads CASSRQGLNTEAFF.

The V and J genes are TRBV7-3 and TRBJ1-1; lacking DNA, the TRBD1 call made by TCRdb goes unchecked. Germline CDR1 SGHTA, CDR2 FQGTGA. This CDR3 contains 15 residues. CDR3 sequence: CASSPPTGVDTEAFF.

J is TRBJ1-1 and V is TRBV9; TCRdb's D call of TRBD1 is untestable without DNA. Germline lookup yields CDR1 SGDLS and CDR2 YYNGEE. The CDR3 is made up of 14 amino acids. Here the CDR3 reads CASSGDWGNTEAFF. Based on the CDR3 plus reference TRBV9 and TRBJ1-1, the full variable domain is DSGVTQTPKHLITATGQRVTLRCSPRSGDLSVYWYQQSLDQGLQFLIQYYNGEERAKGNILERFSAQQFPDLHSELNLSSLELGDSALYFCASSGDWGNTEAFFGQGTRLTVV.

This sequence joins TRBV29-1 and TRBJ2-3. Germline V CDR1 and CDR2: SQVTM, ANQGSEA. CDR3 length equals 15 residues. Here the CDR3 reads CSVENSVLSTDTQYF.

This rearrangement joins TRBV5-6 to TRBJ1-5; TCRdb's D gene call, TRBD1, goes unchecked for lack of DNA. Per germline, CDR1 SGHDT and CDR2 YYEEEE. The CDR3 has 14 amino acids. The CDR3 loop is CASSSGTGVQPQHF.

This rearrangement joins TRBV6-2 or TRBV6-3 to TRBJ2-3; TCRdb proposes TRBD2, but this gene call is untestable without DNA. Germline V gene lookup returns CDR1 MNHEY and CDR2 SVGEGT. The CDR3 sequence is 17 residues long. CDR3 sequence reads: CASSWASGGPSTDTQYF.

V and J are TRBV4-1 and TRBJ2-7; TCRdb gives TRBD1 as the D gene, but with no DNA this cannot be confirmed. The CDR3 spans 15 residues. Per the germline V gene, CDR1 is MGHRA and CDR2 is YSYEKL. The CDR3 protein is CASSPRTGMSYEQYF.

J is TRBJ2-1 and V is TRBV28; TCRdb selects TRBD2, and the lack of DNA leaves this call unchecked. The V gene's germline CDR1 is MDHEN and CDR2 SYDVKM. The CDR3 sequence is 17 residues long. CDR3 sequence reads: CASSFDPGLATYNEQFF.

The V gene is TRBV28, the J gene TRBJ2-7; TCRdb's D call of TRBD1 is untestable without DNA. The CDR3 covers 11 residues. Germline assignment: CDR1 MDHEN and CDR2 SYDVKM. CDR3: CASGVVVGEYF.

The V gene is TRBV9, the J gene TRBJ2-7; the D call of TRBD2 rests on TCRdb alone, since no DNA is present to check it. CDR1 SGDLS and CDR2 YYNGEE come from the germline V gene. This CDR3 has 15 residues. This CDR3 reads CASSVGGLASYEQYF. Variable domain in full (rest from reference TRBV9 and TRBJ2-7): DSGVTQTPKHLITATGQRVTLRCSPRSGDLSVYWYQQSLDQGLQFLIQYYNGEERAKGNILERFSAQQFPDLHSELNLSSLELGDSALYFCASSVGGLASYEQYFGPGTRLTVT.

The chain has TRBV20-1 and TRBJ2-7; TCRdb's D call, TRBD2, is unchecked because there is no DNA. The CDR3 covers 15 residues. The germline V gene has CDR1 DFQATT and CDR2 SNEGSKA (reference sequence). The CDR3 spells CSAFLILGTNYEQYF.

The rearrangement links TRBV12-3 or TRBV12-4 to TRBJ1-1; the D call from TCRdb, TRBD1, cannot be confirmed without DNA. The CDR3 runs to 16 residues. CDR3 protein: CASSLITPGTKTEAFF.

The chain is built from TRBV12-3 or TRBV12-4 and TRBJ2-5. The CDR3 is 14 residues long. CDR3 region: CASSLGWNEETQYF.

V gene TRBV5-1 combines with J gene TRBJ2-7; the TRBD2 assignment by TCRdb is unverifiable without DNA. CDR3 length equals 14 residues. Germline assignment: CDR1 SGHRS and CDR2 YFSETQ. CDR3 sequence: CASSSLAGDHEQYF.

The chain recombines TRBV5-1 with TRBJ2-1; TCRdb calls TRBD1, which cannot be checked without DNA. This CDR3 is 16 amino acids long. Germline V gene lookup returns CDR1 SGHRS and CDR2 YFSETQ. The CDR3: CASSSGFGFLTDEQFF.

The chain carries TRBV29-1 and TRBJ1-3; no DNA is available, so the TRBD1 call from TCRdb remains unchecked. The CDR3 sequence is 14 residues long. CDR1 and CDR2 (germline): SQVTM, ANQGSEA. CDR3 in amino acids: CSVSGTDSGNTIYF.

The chain couples TRBV3-1 to TRBJ2-4; TCRdb returns TRBD2, unconfirmable since there is no DNA. From germline, CDR1 is LGHDT and CDR2 YNNKEL (reference sequence). This CDR3 has 14 amino acids. The CDR3: CASSSDWAKNIQYF.

The rearrangement uses TRBV10-2 and TRBJ1-1; absent DNA, TCRdb's TRBD1 call cannot be checked. The CDR3 sequence is 16 residues long. Germline V gene data show CDR1 as WSHSY and CDR2 as SAAADI. The CDR3 region is CASSEFTVGGNTEAFF.

V and J are TRBV7-6 and TRBJ2-7; TCRdb reports TRBD2, a call that lacks DNA to check it against. Germline V CDR1 and CDR2: SGHVS, FNYEAQ. The CDR3 runs to 16 residues. This chain's CDR3 is CASSTWTSGGAEEQYF.

The chain combines TRBV12-3 or TRBV12-4 with TRBJ2-2; TCRdb outputs TRBD1, but without DNA this stays unchecked. There are 15 residues in the CDR3. The CDR3: CASSRDRANTGELFF.

V is TRBV7-2 and J is TRBJ2-7; with no DNA, the TCRdb D assignment of TRBD1 cannot be verified. In germline, CDR1 is SGHTA, CDR2 FQGNSA. The CDR3 covers 14 residues. The chain's CDR3 is CASSSPRGFYEQYF. Supplemented by reference TRBV7-2 and TRBJ2-7, the full variable domain reads GAGVSQSPSNKVTEKGKDVELRCDPISGHTALYWYRQSLGQGLEFLIYFQGNSAPDKSGLPSDRFSAERTGGSVSTLTIQRTQQEDSAVYLCASSSPRGFYEQYFGPGTRLTVT.

The V and J genes are TRBV14 and TRBJ2-1; TCRdb reports TRBD2, a call that lacks DNA to check it against. Germline assignment: CDR1 SGHDN and CDR2 FVKESK. The CDR3 sequence is 13 residues long. This chain's CDR3 is CASRLGPNYEQFF.